Below, one T cell receptor (beta chain) is given with its context. Its antigen is unknown. The data derive from a study of blood T cells in healthy people across ages. Study conclusions and caveats: Roughly linearly, TCR beta diversity per million T cells fell as age increased. Since the PBMCs were unsorted, naive and antigen-experienced cells could not be conclusively compared.

A J-beta primer mix and a sample-barcoded 5' primer were used in a second PCR of roughly 7 to 12 cycles. Each CDR3 protein is one row after TCRdb ran MiXCR on the 5' RACE reads. The table includes a few hundred thousand distinct CDR3 sequences, about 27% detected once. The amount of total RNA extracted per sample was at least 5.5 micrograms. Looked up from germline, CDR1 is DFQATT and CDR2 is SNEGSKA (reference sequence). This CDR3 has 12 amino acids. Trimming at V came to 5 bases and at J to 8 bases, leaving 8 bases not matched to a gene. In addition, the sample was reused for a study of T cells of mothers and their children.

The receptor's source is a boy aged 2-9 years in good health. The chain joins TRBV20-1 to TRBJ1-2; TRBD1 matches 7 bases. Sequences were obtained from blood. Here the CDR3 reads CSAPDRAGGYTF. The CDR3 coding sequence is TGCAGTGCTCCCGACAGGGCGGGCGGCTACACCTTC.